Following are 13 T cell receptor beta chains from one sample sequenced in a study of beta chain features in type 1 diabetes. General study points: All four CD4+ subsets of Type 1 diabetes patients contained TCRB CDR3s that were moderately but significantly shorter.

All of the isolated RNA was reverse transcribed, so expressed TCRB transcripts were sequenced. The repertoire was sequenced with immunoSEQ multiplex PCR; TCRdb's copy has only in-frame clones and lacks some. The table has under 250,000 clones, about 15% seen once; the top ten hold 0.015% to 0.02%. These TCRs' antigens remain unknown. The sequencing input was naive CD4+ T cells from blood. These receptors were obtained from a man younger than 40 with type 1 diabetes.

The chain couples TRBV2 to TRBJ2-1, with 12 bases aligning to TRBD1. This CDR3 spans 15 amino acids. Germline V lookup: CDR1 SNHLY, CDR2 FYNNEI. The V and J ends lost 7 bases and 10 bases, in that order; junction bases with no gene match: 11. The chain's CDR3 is CASNAGTGGLREQFF. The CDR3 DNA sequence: TGTGCCAGCAATGCCGGGACAGGGGGCCTTAGGGAGCAGTTCTTC.

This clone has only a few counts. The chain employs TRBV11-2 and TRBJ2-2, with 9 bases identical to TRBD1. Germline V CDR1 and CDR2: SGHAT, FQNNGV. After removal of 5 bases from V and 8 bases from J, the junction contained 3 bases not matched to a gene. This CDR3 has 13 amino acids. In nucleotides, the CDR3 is TGTGCCAGCAGCCTACAGGGGGCAGGGGAGCTGTTTTTT. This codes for CASSLQGAGELFF.

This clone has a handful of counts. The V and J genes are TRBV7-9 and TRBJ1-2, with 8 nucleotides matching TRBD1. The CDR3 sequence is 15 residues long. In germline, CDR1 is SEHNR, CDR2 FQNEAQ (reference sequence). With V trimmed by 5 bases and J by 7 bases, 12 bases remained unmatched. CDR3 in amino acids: CASSRIRGREVGYTF. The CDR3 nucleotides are TGTGCCAGCAGCCGAATCAGGGGGCGCGAAGTTGGCTACACCTTC.

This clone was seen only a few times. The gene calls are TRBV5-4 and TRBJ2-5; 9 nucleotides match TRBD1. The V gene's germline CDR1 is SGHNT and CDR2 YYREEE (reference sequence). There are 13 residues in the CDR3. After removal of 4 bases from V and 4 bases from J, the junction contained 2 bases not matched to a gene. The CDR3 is CASSRDRAETQYF. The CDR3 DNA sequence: TGTGCCAGCAGCAGGGACAGGGCAGAGACCCAGTACTTC. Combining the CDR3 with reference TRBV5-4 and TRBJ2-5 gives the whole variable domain ETGVTQSPTHLIKTRGQQVTLRCSSQSGHNTVSWYQQALGQGPQFIFQYYREEENGRGNFPPRFSGLQFPNYSSELNVNALELDDSALYLCASSRDRAETQYFGPGTRLLVL.

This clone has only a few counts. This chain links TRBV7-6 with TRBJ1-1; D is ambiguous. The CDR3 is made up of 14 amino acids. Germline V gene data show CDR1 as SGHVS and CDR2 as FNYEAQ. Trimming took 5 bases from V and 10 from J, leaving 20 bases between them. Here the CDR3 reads CASSPTASLEGAFF. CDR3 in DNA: TGTGCCAGCAGCCCAACGGCTAGCCTCGAAGGAGCTTTCTTT.

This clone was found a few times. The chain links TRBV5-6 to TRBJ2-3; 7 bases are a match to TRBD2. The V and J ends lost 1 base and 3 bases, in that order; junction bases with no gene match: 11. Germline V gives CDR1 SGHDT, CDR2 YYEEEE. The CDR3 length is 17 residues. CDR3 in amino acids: CASSLYGAGELTDTQYF. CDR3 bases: TGTGCCAGCAGCTTGTATGGCGCGGGAGAATTGACAGATACGCAGTATTTT.

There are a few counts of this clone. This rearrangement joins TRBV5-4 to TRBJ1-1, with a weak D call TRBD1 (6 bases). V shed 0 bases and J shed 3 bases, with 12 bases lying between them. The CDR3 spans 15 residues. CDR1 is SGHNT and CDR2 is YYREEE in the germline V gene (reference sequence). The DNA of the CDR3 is TGTGCCAGCAGCTTGGATGGCAGGGGCGACACTGAAGCTTTCTTT. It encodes CASSLDGRGDTEAFF.

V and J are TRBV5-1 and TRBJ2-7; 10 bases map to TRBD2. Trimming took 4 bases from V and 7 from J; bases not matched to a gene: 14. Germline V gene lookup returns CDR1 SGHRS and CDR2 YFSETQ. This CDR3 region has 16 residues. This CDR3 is CASSVSAGTSVGEQYF. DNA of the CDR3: TGCGCCAGCAGCGTTTCGGCAGGGACTAGCGTGGGTGAGCAGTACTTC.

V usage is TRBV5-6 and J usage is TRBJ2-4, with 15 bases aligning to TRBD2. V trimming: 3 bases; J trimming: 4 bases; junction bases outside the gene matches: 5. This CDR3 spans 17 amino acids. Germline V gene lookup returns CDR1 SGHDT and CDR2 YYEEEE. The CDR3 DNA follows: TGTGCCAGCAGCTGGACTAGCGGGAGGGTACTTAAAAACATTCAGTACTTC. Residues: CASSWTSGRVLKNIQYF.

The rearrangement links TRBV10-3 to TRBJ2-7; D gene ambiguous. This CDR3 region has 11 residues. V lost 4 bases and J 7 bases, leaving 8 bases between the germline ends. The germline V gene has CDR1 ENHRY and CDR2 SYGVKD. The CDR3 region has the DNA TGTGCCATCAGTGCGAGAGGAGAGCAGTACTTC. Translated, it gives CAISARGEQYF.

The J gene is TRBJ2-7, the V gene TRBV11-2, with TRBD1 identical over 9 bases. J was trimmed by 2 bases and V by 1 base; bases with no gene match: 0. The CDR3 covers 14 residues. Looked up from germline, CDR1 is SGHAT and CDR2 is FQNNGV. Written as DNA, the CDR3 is TGTGCCAGCAGCTTAGGGACAGGGGCCTACGAGCAGTACTTC. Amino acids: CASSLGTGAYEQYF.

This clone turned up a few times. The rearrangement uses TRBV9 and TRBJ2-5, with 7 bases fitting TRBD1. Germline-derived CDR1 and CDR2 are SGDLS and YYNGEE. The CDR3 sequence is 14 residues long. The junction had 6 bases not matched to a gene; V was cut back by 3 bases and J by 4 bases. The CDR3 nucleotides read TGTGCCAGCAGCGCCAGACAGGGTGGAGAGACCCAGTACTTC. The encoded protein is CASSARQGGETQYF.

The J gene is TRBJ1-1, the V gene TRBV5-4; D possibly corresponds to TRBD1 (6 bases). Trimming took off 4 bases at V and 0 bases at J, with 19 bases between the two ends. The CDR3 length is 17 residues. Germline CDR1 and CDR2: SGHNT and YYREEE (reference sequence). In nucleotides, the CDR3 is TGTGCCAGCAGCCGATCCGGACAGACGGCAATGAACACTGAAGCTTTCTTT. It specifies CASSRSGQTAMNTEAFF.